This T cell receptor (beta chain) was observed in a study of T cells in Graves' hyperthyroidism and ophthalmopathy. Patients were excluded because of uncontrolled infection, other autoimmune disease, pregnancy or lactation. RNA transcripts yielded amplified TCR beta CDR3 regions. With the HTBI primer set, the TCR CDR3 went through a first round of RT-PCR. Each CDR3 protein gets one entry after TCRdb re-called the multiplex PCR reads with MiXCR. The sample has 370,000 or so distinct CDR3 sequences; 15% to 19% are singletons. Concerning this clonotype: The target antigen is unknown.

Study-wide results and caveats: A model using 13 V-J features told ophthalmopathy apart from stable hyperthyroidism.

The CDR3 runs to 15 residues. Germline CDR1 MDHEN, CDR2 SYDVKM. V shed 4 bases and J 5 bases; nucleotides not matched to a gene: 9. This chain joins TRBV28 and TRBJ2-7, with 9 bases that match TRBD1. The TCR was taken from a woman under 30 with Graves' hyperthyroidism that later progressed to Graves' ophthalmopathy. Sequenced: blood. CDR3: CASSWGGTGNHEQYF. The CDR3 DNA follows: TGTGCCAGCAGTTGGGGGGGGACAGGGAACCACGAGCAGTACTTC.